Shown below are 21 T cell receptor beta chains from a single sample sequenced in a study of T cell changes during pregnancy in multiple sclerosis. Clones were sequenced by immunoSEQ multiplex PCR, and TCRdb holds only the in-frame ones, with some missing. This sample has tens of thousands of clones; around 93% occur once, and the top ten carry around 0.64%. This material consisted of CD4+ T cells from peripheral blood mononuclear cells, taken in the third trimester of pregnancy. These TCRs come from a female donor with multiple sclerosis, enrolled in a pregnancy study.

The chain uses TRBV11-2 and TRBJ2-7, with TRBD2 matching over 7 bases. Germline V gene sequence: CDR1 SGHAT, CDR2 FQNNGV. J lost 6 bases, V lost 5 bases, and 13 bases had no gene match. The CDR3 extends over 15 amino acids. Written as DNA, the CDR3 is TGTGCCAGCAGCCCGAGTTCGGGGGGTAGGTCCGAGCAGTACTTC. Protein: CASSPSSGGRSEQYF.

This clone was seen only a few times. The gene calls are TRBV19 and TRBJ1-2; a weak D match, TRBD1 (5 bases). The CDR3 totals 12 residues. Germline CDR1 and CDR2: LNHDA and SQIVND (reference sequence). V lost 6 bases, J lost 4 bases, and 9 bases lay in between. The CDR3 DNA is TGTGCCAGTAGGGGGCTTGGCTATGGCTACACCTTC. It codes for CASRGLGYGYTF. The full variable domain, rest sourced from reference TRBV19 and TRBJ1-2, is DGGITQSPKYLFRKEGQNVTLSCEQNLNHDAMYWYRQDPGQGLRLIYYSQIVNDFQKGDIAEGYSVSREKKESFPLTVTSAQKNPTAFYLCASRGLGYGYTFGSGTRLTVV.

The chain recombines TRBV7-8 with TRBJ1-2; a possible D gene is TRBD1 (6 bases). This CDR3 has 14 residues. CDR1 is SGHVS and CDR2 is FQNEAQ in the germline V gene. Trimming shortened V by 4 bases and J by 3 bases, and 12 bases separated the two germline ends. In nucleotides, the CDR3 is TGTGCCAGCAGCTCCACAGGGAACTACTATGGCTACACCTTC. This sequence encodes CASSSTGNYYGYTF.

The chain combines TRBV18 with TRBJ1-3, with 10 bases matching TRBD1. The CDR3 runs 19 residues. With 1 base clipped from V and 2 bases from J, the junction kept 11 bases outside the gene matches. In germline, CDR1 is KGHSH, CDR2 LQKENI. As DNA, the CDR3 is TGTGCCAGCTCACCACGAGTCCCGGGACAGGGGAGAACTGGAAACACCATATATTTT. Its translation is CASSPRVPGQGRTGNTIYF.

The rearrangement uses TRBV19 and TRBJ2-1; tentative D call: TRBD1 (5 bases). From germline, CDR1 is LNHDA and CDR2 SQIVND (reference sequence). The CDR3 has 14 residues. V was cut by 6 bases and J by 8 bases, with 17 bases left in between. In nucleotides, the CDR3 is TGTGCCAGTAGCAATGGGGCTCGGTCCCATGAGCAGTTCTTC. Amino acids: CASSNGARSHEQFF.

The chain recombines TRBV10-2 with TRBJ2-1, with a possible D match to TRBD1 (6 bases). Germline V gene sequence: CDR1 WSHSY, CDR2 SAAADI. The CDR3 consists of 14 residues. V was clipped by 2 bases and J by 2 bases, with 7 bases between them. The DNA for the CDR3 is TGCGCCAGCAGTGAGAGACAGGCCTACAATGAGCAGTTCTTC. Its protein product is CASSERQAYNEQFF.

The rearrangement links TRBV2 to TRBJ2-5; 8 bases are a match to TRBD2. CDR1 and CDR2 from the germline V gene are SNHLY and FYNNEI. The CDR3 totals 13 residues. V gave up 9 bases and J gave up 2 bases; unmatched junction bases: 5. For the CDR3, the DNA is TGTGCCAGTTTAAGCGGGAGTCAAGAGACCCAGTACTTC. Its protein is CASLSGSQETQYF.

The chain is built from TRBV7-2 and TRBJ1-2; weak D call: TRBD1 (6 bases). The CDR3 has 16 residues. Germline CDR1 SGHTA, CDR2 FQGNSA. The V gene lost 5 bases and the J gene lost 6 bases, with 22 bases spanning the gap. The CDR3 nucleotides read TGTGCCAGCAGCCGTCTAGACAGGTCCCCCCTGCATGGCTACACCTTC. It codes for CASSRLDRSPLHGYTF.

The chain combines TRBV25-1 with TRBJ1-2; no clear D gene. Germline CDR1 MGHDK, CDR2 SYGVNS. The CDR3 runs 14 residues. The ends were cut back, 8 bases at V and 5 bases at J, with 18 bases in the middle. The CDR3 protein is CASLSTEGPYGYTF. The CDR3 bases are TGTGCCAGCCTGAGCACCGAGGGCCCTTATGGCTACACCTTC.

This chain joins TRBV5-1 and TRBJ2-1, with 7 bases aligning to TRBD2. Germline loops: CDR1 SGHRS, CDR2 YFSETQ. The CDR3 is 12 amino acids. Trimming at V came to 3 bases and at J to 8 bases, leaving 2 bases not matched to a gene. The CDR3 DNA is TGCGCCAGCAGCTGGGGGGGGTATGAGCAGTTCTTC. It specifies CASSWGGYEQFF.

The chain joins TRBV13 to TRBJ2-7, with D tentatively TRBD1 (6 bases). The CDR3 sequence is 16 residues long. Per germline, CDR1 PRHDT and CDR2 FYEKMQ (reference sequence). V shed 5 bases and J shed 0 bases, with 17 bases lying between them. CDR3 bases: TGTGCCAGCAGCCCCTACGGGACAACGAGCTCCTACGAGCAGTACTTC. Its translation: CASSPYGTTSSYEQYF.

This clone was detected only a few times. CDR3 residues: CASTDRGGTGELFF. Written as DNA, the CDR3 is TGTGCCAGTACGGACAGGGGAGGGACCGGGGAGCTGTTTTTT. This chain uses TRBV19 with TRBJ2-2; 9 nucleotides match TRBD1. V dropped 7 bases and J dropped 5; count of bases not matched to a gene: 5. This CDR3 contains 14 residues. Germline V gene lookup returns CDR1 LNHDA and CDR2 SQIVND (reference sequence).

V usage is TRBV5-6 and J usage is TRBJ1-1; possible D gene TRBD1, 5 bases. CDR1 and CDR2 from the germline V gene are SGHDT and YYEEEE. V was trimmed by 4 bases and J by 7 bases, leaving 17 bases between them. The CDR3 contains 14 residues. The CDR3 nucleotides are TGTGCCAGCAGCCTGAGTAGGACAAATAGTGAAGCTTTCTTT. This encodes CASSLSRTNSEAFF.

The rearrangement links TRBV14 to TRBJ1-4; no reliable D call. The CDR3 extends over 13 amino acids. V lost 4 bases, J lost 10 bases, and 13 bases lay in between. CDR1 is SGHDN, CDR2 FVKESK, per germline. The CDR3 coding sequence is TGTGCCAGCAGCCGCGCGACCGGGGTAAAACTGTTTTTT. Translated, it gives CASSRATGVKLFF.

This sequence joins TRBV5-1 and TRBJ1-1; 7 positions agree with TRBD1. This CDR3 is 14 amino acids long. V lost 4 bases, J lost 5 bases, and 8 bases stayed unmatched. Germline V lookup: CDR1 SGHRS, CDR2 YFSETQ. CDR3 coding DNA: TGCGCCAGCAGCCCGACAGGGAGGAAGACTGAAGCTTTCTTT. It is translated as CASSPTGRKTEAFF.

This clone was picked up a small number of times. The rearrangement links TRBV5-4 to TRBJ1-1, with a tentative D call TRBD1 (6 bases). V was clipped by 4 bases and J by 2 bases, with 12 bases between them. The length of the CDR3 is 14 residues. Germline CDR1 and CDR2: SGHNT and YYREEE (reference sequence). This CDR3 reads CASSRDRSNTEAFF. The DNA of the CDR3 is TGTGCCAGCAGCCGTGACAGGTCTAACACTGAAGCTTTCTTT.

In its sample, this clone was seen once. This chain uses TRBV6-1 with TRBJ1-6; D uncertain. The germline gives CDR1 MNHNS, CDR2 SASEGT. With 8 bases removed from V and 3 bases from J, the gap between germline ends came to 5 bases. CDR3 length: 12 residues. Here the CDR3 reads CASRVYNSPLHF. CDR3 sequence (DNA): TGTGCCAGCCGGGTCTATAATTCACCCCTCCACTTT.

The V and J genes are TRBV19 and TRBJ1-1; D remains unclear. The germline gives CDR1 LNHDA, CDR2 SQIVND (reference sequence). V lost 6 bases and J lost 1, with 9 bases in between. The CDR3 runs to 13 residues. The DNA of the CDR3 is TGTGCCAGTAGGATCCCGGGGAACACTGAAGCTTTCTTT. Amino acids: CASRIPGNTEAFF.

This chain connects TRBV6-1 to TRBJ2-2; TRBD2 matches 8 bases. V trimming: 2 bases; J trimming: 6 bases; junction bases outside the gene matches: 5. The CDR3 is 15 residues long. Looked up from germline, CDR1 is MNHNS and CDR2 is SASEGT. CDR3 nucleotide sequence: TGTGCCAGCAGTGAATTTAGCGGGATGGCCGGGGAGCTGTTTTTT. It codes for CASSEFSGMAGELFF.

V usage is TRBV7-2 and J usage is TRBJ1-6; the D gene is possibly TRBD1 (6 bases). The CDR3 is 17 amino acids. In germline, CDR1 is SGHTA, CDR2 FQGNSA. Deletions cut 1 base from V and 7 bases from J, with 17 bases between. CDR3 region: CASSLVPQGLGNSPLHF. Written as DNA, the CDR3 is TGTGCCAGCAGCTTAGTTCCGCAGGGGCTGGGAAATTCACCCCTCCACTTT.

This clone came up once. This chain connects TRBV2 to TRBJ2-3; 12 bases agree with TRBD1. The germline V gene has CDR1 SNHLY and CDR2 FYNNEI. V gave up 5 bases and J gave up 6 bases; unmatched junction bases: 3. The CDR3 is 14 residues long. CDR3 sequence reads: CASSRDRGPDTQYF. CDR3 nucleotides: TGTGCCAGCAGTCGGGACAGGGGGCCGGATACGCAGTATTTT. Using reference TRBV2 and TRBJ2-3 for the parts outside the CDR3, the full variable domain is EPEVTQTPSHQVTQMGQEVILRCVPISNHLYFYWYRQILGQKVEFLVSFYNNEISEKSEIFDDQFSVERPDGSNFTLKIRSTKLEDSAMYFCASSRDRGPDTQYFGPGTRLTVL.